This T cell receptor (beta chain) was recorded in a study of blood T cell repertoires in COVID-19. About the study: Specimens from acute and convalescent COVID-19 originated in the United States, Italy and Spain. PBMCs, B-cell-depleted T cells, or T cells provided the cDNA or gDNA that made up the material.

Original data processing: From reference gene primer amplification, estimates of nucleated cell counts were derived. Data came from immunoSEQ multiplex PCR; TCRdb stores just in-frame clones and leaves some out. For V, J and clone size, that table is used; D and trimming come from the DNA. This sample has around 20,000 clones, with under 95% found just once. Germline CDR1 is MDHEN and CDR2 is SYDVKM. The CDR3 consists of 12 residues. Trimming removed 3 bases at V and 4 bases at J, with 6 bases between. V usage is TRBV28 and J usage is TRBJ1-2; the D is unclear. Material for sequencing was peripheral blood. The clonotype was recovered from a human donor in a cohort sampled during active COVID-19. In DNA form, the CDR3 reads TGTGCCAGCAGTTTGCGAGGCTATGGCTACACCTTC. Its protein is CASSLRGYGYTF.